One T cell receptor (beta chain) is described in this entry. Its cognate antigen is unknown. The method was immunoSEQ multiplex PCR; TCRdb's version includes in-frame clones alone and lacks a portion of them. The repertoire holds over a million clones, with around 82% as singletons. The sample comes from a study of shared clonotypes between healthy human individuals. V gave up 0 bases and J gave up 1 base, with 7 bases separating them. The CDR3 runs 14 residues. Looked up from germline, CDR1 is SGHRS and CDR2 is YFSETQ. Study-wide results and caveats: Sequencing depth was expected to affect clonotype sharing among donors. When naive CD4 clonotypes were compared across several donors, approximately 5% were shared. What naive subsets generally showed was a larger estimated richness than memory subsets showed.

The chain has TRBV5-1 and TRBJ2-5; maybe TRBD1 (5 bases). The sequenced sample consisted of memory CD4+ T cells from PBMCs. As for subset: CD45RA-negative fraction. The TCR originated in a young man in good health. Some clones in this sample may be carry-over from other donors' samples. The CDR3 loop reads CASSLGGIQETQYF. DNA for the CDR3: TGCGCCAGCAGCTTGGGGGGCATCCAAGAGACCCAGTACTTC.